This entry describes one T cell receptor (beta chain). This sample stems from a study of OX40 agonist ivuxolimab in advanced cancers. Trimming removed 7 bases at V and 1 base at J, with 14 bases between. Looked up from germline, CDR1 is SNHLY and CDR2 is FYNNEI. The CDR3 has 16 residues. Only in-frame clones appear in the TCRdb table, and some are missing; sequencing was by immunoSEQ multiplex PCR. The top ten hold approximately 0.3% of the sample, which has tens of thousands of clones, around 90% seen once. This receptor was obtained from an adult with an advanced solid tumor such as melanoma, head and neck, liver or kidney cancer. The V and J genes are TRBV2 and TRBJ1-6; D remains ambiguous. The sample was CD4+ or CD8+ T cells sorted from blood, taken in a trial of the OX40 agonist ivuxolimab. The DNA of the CDR3 is TGTGCCAGCACTCCCGTGGGCCCTTCCTATAATTCACCCCTCCACTTT. Translated: CASTPVGPSYNSPLHF.